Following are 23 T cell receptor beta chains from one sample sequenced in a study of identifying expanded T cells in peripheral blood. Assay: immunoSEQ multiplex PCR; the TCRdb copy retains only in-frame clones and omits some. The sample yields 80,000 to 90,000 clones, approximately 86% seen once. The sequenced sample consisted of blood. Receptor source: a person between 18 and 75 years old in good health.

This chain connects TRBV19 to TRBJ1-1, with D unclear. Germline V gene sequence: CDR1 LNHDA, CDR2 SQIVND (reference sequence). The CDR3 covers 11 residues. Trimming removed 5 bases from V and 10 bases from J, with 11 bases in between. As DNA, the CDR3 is TGTGCCAGTAGTCTACGGAACGGAGCTTTCTTT. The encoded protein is CASSLRNGAFF.

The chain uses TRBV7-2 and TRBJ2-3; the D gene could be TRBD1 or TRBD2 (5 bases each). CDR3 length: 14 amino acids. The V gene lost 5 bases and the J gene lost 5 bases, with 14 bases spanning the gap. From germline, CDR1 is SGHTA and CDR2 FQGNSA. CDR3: CASSRRDDRDTQYF. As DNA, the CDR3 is TGTGCCAGCAGCCGACGGGACGATAGAGATACGCAGTATTTT.

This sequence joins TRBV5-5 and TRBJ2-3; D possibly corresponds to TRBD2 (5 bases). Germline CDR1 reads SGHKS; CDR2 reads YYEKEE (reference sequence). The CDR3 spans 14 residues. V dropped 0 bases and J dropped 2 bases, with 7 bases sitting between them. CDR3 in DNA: TGTGCCAGCAGCTTGGAGGGAGTCACAGATACGCAGTATTTT. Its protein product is CASSLEGVTDTQYF.

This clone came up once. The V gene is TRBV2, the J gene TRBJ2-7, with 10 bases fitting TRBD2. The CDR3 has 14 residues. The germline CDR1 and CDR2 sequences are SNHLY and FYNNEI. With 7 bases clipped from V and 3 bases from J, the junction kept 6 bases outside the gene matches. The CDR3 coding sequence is TGTGCCAGCATTTTAGCGGGGGGCGTCTACGAGCAGTACTTC. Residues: CASILAGGVYEQYF. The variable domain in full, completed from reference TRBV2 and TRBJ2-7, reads EPEVTQTPSHQVTQMGQEVILRCVPISNHLYFYWYRQILGQKVEFLVSFYNNEISEKSEIFDDQFSVERPDGSNFTLKIRSTKLEDSAMYFCASILAGGVYEQYFGPGTRLTVT.

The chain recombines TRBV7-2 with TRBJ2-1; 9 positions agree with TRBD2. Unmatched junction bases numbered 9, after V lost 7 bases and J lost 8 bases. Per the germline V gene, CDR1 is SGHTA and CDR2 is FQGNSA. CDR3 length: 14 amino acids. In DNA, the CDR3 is TGTGCCAGCACCTCCGCGGGGGGGGTCGATGAGCAGTTCTTC. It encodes CASTSAGGVDEQFF.

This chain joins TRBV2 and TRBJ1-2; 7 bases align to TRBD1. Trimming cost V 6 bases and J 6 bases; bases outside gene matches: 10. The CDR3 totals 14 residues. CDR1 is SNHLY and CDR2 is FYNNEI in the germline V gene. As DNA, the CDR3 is TGTGCCAGCAGCGTGACAGGGCTCCGGGATGGCTACACCTTC. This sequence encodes CASSVTGLRDGYTF.

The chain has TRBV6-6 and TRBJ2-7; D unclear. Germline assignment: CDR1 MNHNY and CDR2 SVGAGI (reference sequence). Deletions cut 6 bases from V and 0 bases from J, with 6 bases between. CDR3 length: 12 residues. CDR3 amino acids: CASRQVSYEQYF. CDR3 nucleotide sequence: TGTGCCAGCAGGCAGGTCTCCTACGAGCAGTACTTC.

The CDR3 protein is CASSQDPGPGEQFF. For the CDR3, the DNA is TGCGCCAGCAGCCAAGATCCAGGGCCAGGGGAGCAGTTCTTC. The chain employs TRBV4-3 and TRBJ2-1, with TRBD1 as a possible D gene (5 bases). This CDR3 region has 14 residues. V lost 0 bases and J 10 bases, leaving 13 bases between the germline ends. Germline V gene sequence: CDR1 LGHNA, CDR2 YSLEER.

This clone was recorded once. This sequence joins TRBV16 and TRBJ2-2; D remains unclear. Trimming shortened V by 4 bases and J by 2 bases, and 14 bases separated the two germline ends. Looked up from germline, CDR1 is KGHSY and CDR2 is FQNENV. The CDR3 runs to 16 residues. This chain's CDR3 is CASSPGLMANTGELFF. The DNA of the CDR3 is TGTGCCAGCAGCCCCGGCCTGATGGCCAACACCGGGGAGCTGTTTTTT.

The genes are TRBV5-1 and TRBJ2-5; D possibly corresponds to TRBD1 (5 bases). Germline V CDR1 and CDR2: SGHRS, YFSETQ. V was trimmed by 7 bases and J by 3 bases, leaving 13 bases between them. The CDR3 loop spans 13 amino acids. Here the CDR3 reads CASAGSGEETQYF. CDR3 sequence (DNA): TGCGCCAGCGCAGGGTCTGGCGAAGAGACCCAGTACTTC.

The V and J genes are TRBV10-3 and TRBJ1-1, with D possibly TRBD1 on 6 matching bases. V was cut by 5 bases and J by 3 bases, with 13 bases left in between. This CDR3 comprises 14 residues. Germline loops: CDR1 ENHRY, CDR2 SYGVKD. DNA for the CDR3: TGTGCCATCAGTATCGAGGGGGGTGACACTGAAGCTTTCTTT. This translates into CAISIEGGDTEAFF.

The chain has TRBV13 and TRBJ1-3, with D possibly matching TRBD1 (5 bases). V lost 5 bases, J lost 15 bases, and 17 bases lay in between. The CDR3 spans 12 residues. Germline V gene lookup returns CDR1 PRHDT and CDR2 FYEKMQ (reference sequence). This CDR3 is CASSPISGTEYF. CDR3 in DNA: TGTGCCAGCAGCCCTATTAGCGGGACGGAATATTTT.

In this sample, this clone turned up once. The CDR3 protein is CAWRRHYGQGTEAFF. In DNA, the CDR3 is TGTGCCTGGAGACGACATTACGGACAGGGCACTGAAGCTTTCTTT. The genes are TRBV30 and TRBJ1-1, with TRBD1 identical over 8 bases. Germline CDR1 reads GTSNPN; CDR2 reads SVGIG (reference sequence). V was pared by 3 bases and J by 4 bases, with 10 bases of the junction left unmatched. This CDR3 region has 15 residues.

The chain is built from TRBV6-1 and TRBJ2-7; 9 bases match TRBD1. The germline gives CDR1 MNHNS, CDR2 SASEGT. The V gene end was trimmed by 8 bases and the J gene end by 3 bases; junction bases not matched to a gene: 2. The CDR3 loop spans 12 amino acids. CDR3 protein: CASGQGYYEQYF. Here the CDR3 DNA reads TGTGCCAGCGGACAGGGGTACTACGAGCAGTACTTC.

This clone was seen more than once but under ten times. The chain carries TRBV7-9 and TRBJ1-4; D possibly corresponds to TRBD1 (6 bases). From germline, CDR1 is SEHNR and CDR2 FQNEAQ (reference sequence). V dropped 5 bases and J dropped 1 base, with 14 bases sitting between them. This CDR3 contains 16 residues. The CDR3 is CASSPYPQGTNEKLFF. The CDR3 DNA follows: TGTGCCAGCAGCCCCTACCCACAGGGAACTAATGAAAAACTGTTTTTT.

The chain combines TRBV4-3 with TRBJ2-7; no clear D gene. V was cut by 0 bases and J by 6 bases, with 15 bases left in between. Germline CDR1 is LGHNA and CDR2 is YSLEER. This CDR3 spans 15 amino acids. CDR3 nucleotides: TGCGCCAGCAGCCAAGATATAAACTCCCTTTCCGAGCAGTACTTC. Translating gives CASSQDINSLSEQYF.

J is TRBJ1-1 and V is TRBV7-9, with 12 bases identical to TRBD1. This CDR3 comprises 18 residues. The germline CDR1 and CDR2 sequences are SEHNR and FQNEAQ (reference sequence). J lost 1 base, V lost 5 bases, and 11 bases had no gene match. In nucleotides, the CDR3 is TGTGCCAGCAGCGTATTCCCGGGACAGGGGGCACGGAACACTGAAGCTTTCTTT. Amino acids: CASSVFPGQGARNTEAFF.

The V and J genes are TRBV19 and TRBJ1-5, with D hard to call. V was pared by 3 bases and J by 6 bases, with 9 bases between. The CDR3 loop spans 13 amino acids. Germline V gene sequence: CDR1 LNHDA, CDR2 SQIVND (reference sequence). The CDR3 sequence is CASSIALGQPQHF. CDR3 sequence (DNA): TGTGCCAGTAGTATTGCCCTTGGTCAGCCCCAGCATTTT.

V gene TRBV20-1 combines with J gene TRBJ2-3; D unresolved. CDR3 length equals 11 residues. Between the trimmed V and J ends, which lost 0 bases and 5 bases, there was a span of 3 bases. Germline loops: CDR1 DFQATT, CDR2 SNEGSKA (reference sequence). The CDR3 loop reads CSARDRDTQYF. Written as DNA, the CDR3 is TGCAGTGCTAGAGATAGAGATACGCAGTATTTT.

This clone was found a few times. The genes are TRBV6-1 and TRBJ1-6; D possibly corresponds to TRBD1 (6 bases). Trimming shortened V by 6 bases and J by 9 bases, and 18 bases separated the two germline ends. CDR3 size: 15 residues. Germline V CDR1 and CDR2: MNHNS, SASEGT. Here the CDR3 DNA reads TGTGCCAGCAGATATACCACAGGGCCGGGTTCACCCCTCCACTTT. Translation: CASRYTTGPGSPLHF.

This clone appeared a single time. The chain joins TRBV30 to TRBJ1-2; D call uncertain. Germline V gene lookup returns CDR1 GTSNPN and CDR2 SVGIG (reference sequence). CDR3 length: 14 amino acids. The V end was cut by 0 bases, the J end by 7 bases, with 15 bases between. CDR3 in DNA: TGTGCCTGGAGTGTATCCTCCTATTTCCGTGGCTACACCTTC. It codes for CAWSVSSYFRGYTF.

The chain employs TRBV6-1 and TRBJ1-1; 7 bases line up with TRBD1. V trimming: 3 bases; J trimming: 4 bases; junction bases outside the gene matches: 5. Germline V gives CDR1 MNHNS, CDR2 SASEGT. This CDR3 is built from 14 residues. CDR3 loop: CASSDFRGTTEAFF. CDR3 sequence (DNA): TGTGCCAGCAGTGACTTCAGGGGGACCACTGAAGCTTTCTTT.

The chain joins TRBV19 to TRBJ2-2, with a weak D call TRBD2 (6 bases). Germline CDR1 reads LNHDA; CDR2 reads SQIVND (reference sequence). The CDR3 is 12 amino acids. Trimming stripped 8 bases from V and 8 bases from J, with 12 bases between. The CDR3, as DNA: TGTGCCAGTCATGGGGGAGGAGGGGAGCTGTTTTTT. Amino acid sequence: CASHGGGGELFF.